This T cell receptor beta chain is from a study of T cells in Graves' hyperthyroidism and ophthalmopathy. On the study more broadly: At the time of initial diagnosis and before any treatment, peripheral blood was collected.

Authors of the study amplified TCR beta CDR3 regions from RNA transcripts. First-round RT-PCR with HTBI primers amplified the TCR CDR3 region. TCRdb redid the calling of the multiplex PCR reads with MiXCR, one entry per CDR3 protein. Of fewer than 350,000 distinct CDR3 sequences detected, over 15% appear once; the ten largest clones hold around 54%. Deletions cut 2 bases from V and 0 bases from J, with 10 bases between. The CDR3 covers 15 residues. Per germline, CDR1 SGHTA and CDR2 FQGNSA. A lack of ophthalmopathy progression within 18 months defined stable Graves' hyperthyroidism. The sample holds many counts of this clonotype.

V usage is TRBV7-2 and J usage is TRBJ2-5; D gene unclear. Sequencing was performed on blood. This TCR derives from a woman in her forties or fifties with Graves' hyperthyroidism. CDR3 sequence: CASSLRAGNQETQYF. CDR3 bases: TGTGCCAGCAGCTTAAGAGCAGGAAACCAAGAGACCCAGTACTTC.